Shown below are 5 T cell receptor beta chains from a single sample sequenced in a study of cytomegalovirus exposure and HLA in healthy donors. Amplification used 60 Vbeta primers and 13 Jbeta primers. The data were produced by immunoSEQ multiplex PCR, yet TCRdb's version contains in-frame clones alone and is incomplete. Counted here are around 150,000 clones, 80% to 90% occurring once; the ten biggest clones make up about 6.8%. Sequenced material: PBMCs. These receptors came from a man aged 50 to 60 in good health and CMV-seropositive.

The chain recombines TRBV29-1 with TRBJ1-4; D is ambiguous. The V gene lost 6 bases and the J gene lost 5 bases, with 13 bases spanning the gap. This CDR3 has 13 residues. From germline, CDR1 is SQVTM and CDR2 ANQGSEA. The CDR3 DNA is TGCAGCGTCCTACATGAGGAGAATGAAAAACTGTTTTTT. Protein sequence: CSVLHEENEKLFF.

The rearrangement links TRBV10-3 to TRBJ2-5; perhaps TRBD2 as D (5 bases). Per the germline V gene, CDR1 is ENHRY and CDR2 is SYGVKD. This CDR3 contains 15 residues. Trimming removed 3 bases from V and 4 bases from J, with 15 bases in between. CDR3 nucleotide sequence: TGTGCCATCAGTGAACCTAGCAGCACGGCAGAGACCCAGTACTTC. Translation gives CAISEPSSTAETQYF.

The chain couples TRBV11-2 to TRBJ2-7, with D tentatively TRBD1 (5 bases). This CDR3 contains 15 residues. The germline V gene encodes CDR1 SGHAT and CDR2 FQNNGV. V lost 0 bases to trimming and J lost 0 bases, with 9 bases between them. CDR3 sequence (DNA): TGTGCCAGCAGCTTAGAAATGGACAACTCCTACGAGCAGTACGTC. This gives the protein CASSLEMDNSYEQYV.

J is TRBJ2-2 and V is TRBV29-1; D is uncertain. V lost 4 bases and J lost 0, with 9 bases in between. CDR1 and CDR2 from the germline V gene are SQVTM and ANQGSEA. The CDR3 length is 14 residues. The CDR3 nucleotides read TGCAGCGTTGGGTTGGCAGCGAACACCGGGGAGCTGTTTTTT. It translates to CSVGLAANTGELFF.

This chain connects TRBV5-5 to TRBJ2-7, with 13 bases that match TRBD2. In germline, CDR1 is SGHKS, CDR2 YYEKEE (reference sequence). V gave up 5 bases and J gave up 5 bases; unmatched junction bases: 4. CDR3 length: 14 residues. The CDR3 is CASRGLAGEHEQYV. CDR3 DNA sequence: TGTGCCAGCAGAGGACTAGCGGGAGAGCACGAGCAGTACGTC.